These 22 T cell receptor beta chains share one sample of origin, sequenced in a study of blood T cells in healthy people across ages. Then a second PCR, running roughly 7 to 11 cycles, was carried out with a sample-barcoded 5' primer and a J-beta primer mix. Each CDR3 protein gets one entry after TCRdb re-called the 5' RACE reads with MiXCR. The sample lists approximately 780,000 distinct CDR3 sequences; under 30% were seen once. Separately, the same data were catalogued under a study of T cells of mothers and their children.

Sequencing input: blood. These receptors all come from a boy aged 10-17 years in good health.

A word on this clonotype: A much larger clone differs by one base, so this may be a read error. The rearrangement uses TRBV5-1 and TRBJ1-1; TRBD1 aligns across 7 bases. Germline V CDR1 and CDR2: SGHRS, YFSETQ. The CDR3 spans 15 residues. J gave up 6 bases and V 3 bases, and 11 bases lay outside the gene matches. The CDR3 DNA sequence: TGCGCCAGCAGCTCTGGCACAGGGGAAAGGCCTGAAGCTTTCTTT. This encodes CASSSGTGERPEAFF.

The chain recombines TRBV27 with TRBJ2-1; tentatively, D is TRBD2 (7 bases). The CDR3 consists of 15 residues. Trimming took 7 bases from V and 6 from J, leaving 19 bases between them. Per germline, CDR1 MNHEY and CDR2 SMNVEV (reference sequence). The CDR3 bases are TGTGCCAGCACCTCGGAGGCGGGGGCCCTCAATGAGCAGTTCTTC. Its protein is CASTSEAGALNEQFF.

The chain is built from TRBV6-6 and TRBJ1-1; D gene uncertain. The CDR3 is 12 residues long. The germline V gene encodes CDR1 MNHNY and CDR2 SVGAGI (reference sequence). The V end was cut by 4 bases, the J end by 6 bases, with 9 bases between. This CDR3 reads CASSWGISEAFF. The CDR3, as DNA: TGTGCCAGCAGTTGGGGTATCTCTGAAGCTTTCTTT.

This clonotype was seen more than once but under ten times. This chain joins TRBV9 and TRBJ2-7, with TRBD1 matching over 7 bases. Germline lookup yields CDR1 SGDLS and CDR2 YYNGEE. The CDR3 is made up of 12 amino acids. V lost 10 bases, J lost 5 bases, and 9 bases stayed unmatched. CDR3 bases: TGTGCCCTTACAGGGGTGCGGAACGAGCAGTACTTC. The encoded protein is CALTGVRNEQYF.

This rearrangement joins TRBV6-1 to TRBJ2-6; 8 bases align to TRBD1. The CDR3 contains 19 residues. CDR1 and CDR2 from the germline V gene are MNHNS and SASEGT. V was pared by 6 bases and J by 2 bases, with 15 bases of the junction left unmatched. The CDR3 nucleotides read TGTGCCAGCAGAGCACGTTCCGGGACAGGCTCTGCTGGGGCCAACGTCCTGACTTTC. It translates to CASRARSGTGSAGANVLTF.

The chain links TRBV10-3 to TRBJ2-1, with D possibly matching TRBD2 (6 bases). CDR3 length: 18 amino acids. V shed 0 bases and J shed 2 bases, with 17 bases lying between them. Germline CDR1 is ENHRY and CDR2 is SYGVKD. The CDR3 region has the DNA TGTGCCATCAGTGAGTCGATTATCGCGGGGCGGACCTACAATGAGCAGTTCTTC. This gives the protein CAISESIIAGRTYNEQFF.

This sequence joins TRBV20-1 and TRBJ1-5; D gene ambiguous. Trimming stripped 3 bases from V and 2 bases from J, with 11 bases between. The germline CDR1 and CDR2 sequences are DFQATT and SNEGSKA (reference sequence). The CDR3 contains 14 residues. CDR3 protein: CSARRRRGNQPQHF. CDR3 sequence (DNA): TGCAGTGCTAGGAGGAGACGGGGCAATCAGCCCCAGCATTTT.

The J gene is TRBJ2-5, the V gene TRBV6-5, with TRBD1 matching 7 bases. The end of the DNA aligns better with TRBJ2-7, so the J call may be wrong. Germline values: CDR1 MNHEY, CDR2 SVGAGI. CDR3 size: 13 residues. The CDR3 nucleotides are TGTGCCAGCAGCCGAGGGACAGCCTCCGAGCAGTACTTC. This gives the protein CASSRGTASEQYF.

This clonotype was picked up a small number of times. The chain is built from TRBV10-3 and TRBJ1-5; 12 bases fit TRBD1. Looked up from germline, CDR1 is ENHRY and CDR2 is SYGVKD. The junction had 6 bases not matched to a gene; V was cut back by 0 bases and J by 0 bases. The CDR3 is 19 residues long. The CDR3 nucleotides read TGTGCCATCAGTGAGTCGGGGGCGGGACAGGGGGCTAGCAATCAGCCCCAGCATTTT. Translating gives CAISESGAGQGASNQPQHF.

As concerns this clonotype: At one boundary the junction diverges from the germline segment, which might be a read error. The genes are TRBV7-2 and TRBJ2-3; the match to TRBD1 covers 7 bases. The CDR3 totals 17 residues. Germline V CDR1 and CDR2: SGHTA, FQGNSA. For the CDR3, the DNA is TGTGCCAGCAGCCCGAGTCCGAACAGGGGAAACACAGATACGCGGTATTTT. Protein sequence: CASSPSPNRGNTDTRYF.

The CDR3 reads CASSRSGQGGAQQYF. For the CDR3, the DNA is TGTGCCAGCAGCCGCTCAGGACAGGGGGGCGCTCAGCAGTACTTC. V usage is TRBV7-9 and J usage is TRBJ2-5; TRBD1 agrees at 10 bases. Germline-derived CDR1 and CDR2 are SEHNR and FQNEAQ (reference sequence). Trimming took 5 bases from V and 11 from J; bases not matched to a gene: 14. The CDR3 runs to 15 residues.

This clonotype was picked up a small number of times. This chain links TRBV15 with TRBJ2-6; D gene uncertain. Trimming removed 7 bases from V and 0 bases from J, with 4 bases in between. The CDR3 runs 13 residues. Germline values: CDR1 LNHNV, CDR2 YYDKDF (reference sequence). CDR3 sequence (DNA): TGTGCCACCATGTTCTCTGGGGCCAACGTCCTGACTTTC. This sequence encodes CATMFSGANVLTF.

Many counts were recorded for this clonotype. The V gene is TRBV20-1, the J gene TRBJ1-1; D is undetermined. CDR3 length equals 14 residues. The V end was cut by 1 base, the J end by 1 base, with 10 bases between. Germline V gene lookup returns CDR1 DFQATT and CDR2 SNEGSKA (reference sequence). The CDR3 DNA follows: TGCAGTGCTAGAGCGGCGGTATCGAACACTGAAGCTTTCTTT. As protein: CSARAAVSNTEAFF.

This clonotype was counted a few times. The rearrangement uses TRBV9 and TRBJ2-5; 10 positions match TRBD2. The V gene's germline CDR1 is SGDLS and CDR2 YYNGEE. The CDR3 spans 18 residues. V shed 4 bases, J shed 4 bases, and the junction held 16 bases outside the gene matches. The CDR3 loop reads CASSQGASGGAFGETQYF. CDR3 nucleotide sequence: TGTGCCAGCAGCCAGGGGGCTAGCGGGGGAGCCTTCGGAGAGACCCAGTACTTC.

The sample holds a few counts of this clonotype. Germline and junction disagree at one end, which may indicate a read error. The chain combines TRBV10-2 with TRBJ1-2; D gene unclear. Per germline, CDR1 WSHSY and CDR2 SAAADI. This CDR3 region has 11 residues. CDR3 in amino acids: CASGESPGYTF. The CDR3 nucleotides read TGCGCCAGCGGTGAGTCACCAGGCTACACCTTC.

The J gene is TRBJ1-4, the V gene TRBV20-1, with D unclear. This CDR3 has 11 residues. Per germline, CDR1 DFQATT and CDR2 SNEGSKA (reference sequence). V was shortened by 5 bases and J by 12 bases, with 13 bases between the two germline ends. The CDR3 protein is CSAPTSNELFF. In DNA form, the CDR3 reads TGCAGTGCTCCGACCAGCAACGAACTGTTTTTT.

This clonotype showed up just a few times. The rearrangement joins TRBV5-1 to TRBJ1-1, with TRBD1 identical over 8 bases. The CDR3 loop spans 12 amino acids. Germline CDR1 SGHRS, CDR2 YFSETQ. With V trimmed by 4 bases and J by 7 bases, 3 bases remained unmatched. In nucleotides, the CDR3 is TGCGCCAGCAGCCAGACAGGGGTTGAAGCTTTCTTT. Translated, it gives CASSQTGVEAFF.

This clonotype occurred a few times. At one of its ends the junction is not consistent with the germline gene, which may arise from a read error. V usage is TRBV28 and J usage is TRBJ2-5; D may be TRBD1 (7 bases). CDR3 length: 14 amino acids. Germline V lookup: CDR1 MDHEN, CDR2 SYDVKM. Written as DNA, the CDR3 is TGTGCCAGCAGCCAAGTGCGGGACAGCCCTAAGGGAGAGTTC. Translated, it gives CASSQVRDSPKGEF.

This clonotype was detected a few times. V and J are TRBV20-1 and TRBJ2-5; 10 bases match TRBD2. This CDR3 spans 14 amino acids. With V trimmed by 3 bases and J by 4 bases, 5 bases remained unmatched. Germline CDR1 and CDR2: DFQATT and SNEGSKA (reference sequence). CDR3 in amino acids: CSASILAGRETQYF. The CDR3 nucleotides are TGCAGTGCTAGTATACTAGCGGGGCGAGAGACCCAGTACTTC.

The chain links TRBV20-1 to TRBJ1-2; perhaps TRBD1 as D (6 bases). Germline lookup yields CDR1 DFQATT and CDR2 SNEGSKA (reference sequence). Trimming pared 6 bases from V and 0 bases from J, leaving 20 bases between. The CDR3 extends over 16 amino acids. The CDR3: CSANPGGQGSNYGYTF. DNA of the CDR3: TGCAGTGCCAACCCCGGGGGGCAGGGGTCTAACTATGGCTACACCTTC.

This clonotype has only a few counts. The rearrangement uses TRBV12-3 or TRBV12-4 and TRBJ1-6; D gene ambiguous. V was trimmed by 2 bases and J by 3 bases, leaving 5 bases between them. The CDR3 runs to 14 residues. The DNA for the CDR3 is TGTGCCAGCAGTTTACGGGGCTATAATTCACCCCTCCACTTT. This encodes CASSLRGYNSPLHF.

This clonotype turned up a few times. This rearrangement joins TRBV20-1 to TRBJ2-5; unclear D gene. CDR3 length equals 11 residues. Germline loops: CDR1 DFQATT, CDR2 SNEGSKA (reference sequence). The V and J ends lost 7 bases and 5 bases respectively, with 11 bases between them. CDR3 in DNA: TGCAGTGGGGCCGGCGTGGAGACCCAGTACTTC. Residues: CSGAGVETQYF.